A single T cell receptor (beta chain) is shown here with its context. Authors of the study amplified TCR beta CDR3 regions from RNA transcripts. RT-PCR in the first round (using the HTBI primer set) targeted the TCR CDR3. TCRdb re-analysed the multiplex PCR reads in MiXCR, keeping a single row per CDR3 protein. The table shows hundreds of thousands of distinct CDR3 sequences, with roughly 50% occurring only once. This sample is drawn from a study of T cells in Graves' hyperthyroidism and ophthalmopathy. Germline CDR1 is SNHLY and CDR2 is FYNNEI. The CDR3 consists of 15 residues. The trim removed 6 bases at V and 1 base at J, leaving 8 bases unmatched.

The sequencing sample was made of peripheral blood or thyroid tissue (not recorded which). This receptor was identified in a young woman with Graves' hyperthyroidism. The chain links TRBV2 to TRBJ2-7; 8 bases match TRBD1. The CDR3 here is CASSDWDRFSYEQYF. DNA of the CDR3: TGTGCCAGCAGCGATTGGGACAGGTTTTCCTACGAGCAGTACTTC.